The 30 T cell receptor beta chains reported below all come from one sample, sequenced in a study of cytomegalovirus exposure and HLA in healthy donors. The primer mix had 60 Vbeta and 13 Jbeta primers. Sequencing used immunoSEQ multiplex PCR; TCRdb keeps in-frame clones, though not all of them. The sample contains 150,000 to 200,000 clones, 70% to 80% of which appear only once. The source material was PBMCs. These receptors were collected from a woman aged 25 to 39 in good health and CMV-seropositive.

The CDR3 DNA sequence: TGCAGCGTGGAGGGGCTAGTGGGGACCGGGGAGCTGTTTTTT. Its protein is CSVEGLVGTGELFF. The genes are TRBV29-1 and TRBJ2-2; a weak D match, TRBD2 (6 bases). The CDR3 is 14 amino acids. Per the germline V gene, CDR1 is SQVTM and CDR2 is ANQGSEA. Trimming removed 6 bases from V and 5 bases from J, with 16 bases in between.

V gene TRBV11-2 combines with J gene TRBJ2-3; D not resolved. The CDR3 is made up of 14 amino acids. V lost 5 bases to trimming and J lost 0 bases, with 9 bases between them. Germline values: CDR1 SGHAT, CDR2 FQNNGV. The CDR3 DNA is TGTGCCAGCAGCCGAACAGCTAGCACAGATACGCAGTATTTT. Its protein is CASSRTASTDTQYF.

The J gene is TRBJ1-2, the V gene TRBV7-9; 8 bases agree with TRBD1. Germline V lookup: CDR1 SEHNR, CDR2 FQNEAQ (reference sequence). The CDR3 has 14 amino acids. The J segment lost 4 bases and the V segment lost 3 bases, leaving 4 bases of the junction unmatched. This chain's CDR3 is CASSFQDRVYGYTF. Written as DNA, the CDR3 is TGTGCCAGCAGCTTCCAGGACAGGGTCTATGGCTACACCTTC.

This chain connects TRBV5-1 to TRBJ2-5; TRBD1 matches 7 bases. Per germline, CDR1 SGHRS and CDR2 YFSETQ. This CDR3 spans 16 amino acids. Losses at the gene ends were 1 base for V and 3 bases for J; bases not matched to a gene: 9. The CDR3 is CASSLSSETGEETQYF. CDR3 sequence (DNA): TGCGCCAGCAGCTTGTCATCGGAAACAGGGGAAGAGACCCAGTACTTC.

The chain joins TRBV13 to TRBJ1-2; possibly TRBD1 for D (5 bases). Trimming left V 2 bases short and J 6 bases short, with 13 bases between. The CDR3 spans 14 residues. The germline V gene encodes CDR1 PRHDT and CDR2 FYEKMQ (reference sequence). The chain's CDR3 is CASSLYAGRDGYTF. CDR3 nucleotide sequence: TGTGCCAGCAGCTTATATGCAGGGAGGGATGGCTACACCTTC.

The V and J genes are TRBV9 and TRBJ2-7, with D possibly matching TRBD1 (5 bases). The germline V gene encodes CDR1 SGDLS and CDR2 YYNGEE. V lost 2 bases, J lost 3 bases, and 15 bases lay in between. This CDR3 spans 15 amino acids. The chain's CDR3 is CASSVQGAGLYEQYF. The CDR3, as DNA: TGTGCCAGCAGCGTTCAAGGAGCAGGGCTCTACGAGCAGTACTTC.

The rearrangement joins TRBV13 to TRBJ2-1; 7 positions agree with TRBD2. CDR1 and CDR2 (germline): PRHDT, FYEKMQ (reference sequence). The CDR3 length is 17 residues. Trimming took 3 bases from V and 1 from J; bases not matched to a gene: 9. The CDR3 DNA follows: TGTGCCAGCAGCTTTCCACCCATCGGGGGGTCCTACAATGAGCAGTTCTTC. This codes for CASSFPPIGGSYNEQFF.

The chain joins TRBV11-3 to TRBJ2-1, with D perhaps matching TRBD2 (7 bases). Trimming left V 5 bases short and J 8 bases short, with 22 bases between. Per germline, CDR1 SGHNT and CDR2 YENEEA. CDR3 length: 16 amino acids. The CDR3 loop reads CASSPGRGARGDEQFF. CDR3 sequence (DNA): TGTGCCAGCAGCCCTGGTCGGGGGGCGAGGGGCGATGAGCAGTTCTTC.

The chain has TRBV2 and TRBJ1-1; possible D gene TRBD1, 5 bases. Germline CDR1 is SNHLY and CDR2 is FYNNEI. The CDR3 spans 11 residues. Trimming left V 5 bases short and J 9 bases short, with 10 bases between. DNA of the CDR3: TGTGCCAGCAGTCTACAGGAACAAGCTTTCTTT. It encodes CASSLQEQAFF.

The chain has TRBV7-2 and TRBJ2-7; tentatively, D is TRBD2 (6 bases). This CDR3 has 14 residues. Trimming stripped 6 bases from V and 1 base from J, with 13 bases between. CDR1 is SGHTA and CDR2 is FQGNSA in the germline V gene. Written as DNA, the CDR3 is TGTGCCAGCAGGAGGAGGAGGGAATCCTACGAGCAGTACTTC. Its protein is CASRRRRESYEQYF. The full variable domain, in which reference TRBV7-2 and TRBJ2-7 provide the parts outside the CDR3, is GAGVSQSPSNKVTEKGKDVELRCDPISGHTALYWYRQSLGQGLEFLIYFQGNSAPDKSGLPSDRFSAERTGGSVSTLTIQRTQQEDSAVYLCASRRRRESYEQYFGPGTRLTVT.

The chain has TRBV7-6 and TRBJ2-1, with a possible D match to TRBD1 (5 bases). Germline loops: CDR1 SGHVS, CDR2 FNYEAQ. Trimming pared 5 bases from V and 0 bases from J, leaving 23 bases between. CDR3 length equals 19 residues. CDR3 residues: CASSQGVGARSSSYNEQFF. CDR3 DNA sequence: TGTGCCAGCAGCCAAGGGGTAGGTGCGAGATCCAGCTCCTACAATGAGCAGTTCTTC. Combining the CDR3 with reference TRBV7-6 and TRBJ2-1 gives the whole variable domain GAGVSQSPRYKVTKRGQDVALRCDPISGHVSLYWYRQALGQGPEFLTYFNYEAQQDKSGLPNDRFSAERPEGSISTLTIQRTEQRDSAMYRCASSQGVGARSSSYNEQFFGPGTRLTVL.

The J gene is TRBJ2-7, the V gene TRBV5-6, with D unresolved. CDR3 length equals 11 residues. V lost 2 bases and J 7 bases, leaving 7 bases between the germline ends. CDR1 and CDR2 (germline): SGHDT, YYEEEE. This chain's CDR3 is CASSFSREQYF. Here the CDR3 DNA reads TGTGCCAGCAGCTTTTCGCGGGAGCAGTACTTC. The complete variable domain, with remaining parts taken from reference TRBV5-6 and TRBJ2-7, reads DAGVTQSPTHLIKTRGQQVTLRCSPKSGHDTVSWYQQALGQGPQFIFQYYEEEERQRGNFPDRFSGHQFPNYSSELNVNALLLGDSALYLCASSFSREQYFGPGTRLTVT.

This rearrangement joins TRBV5-1 to TRBJ2-3, with D perhaps matching TRBD2 (7 bases). V gave up 2 bases and J gave up 2 bases, with 21 bases separating them. The CDR3 covers 18 residues. Germline lookup yields CDR1 SGHRS and CDR2 YFSETQ. The CDR3 coding sequence is TGCGCCAGCAGCTTTACCGTGTCGGGGGGACACTTCACAGATACGCAGTATTTT. Encoded protein: CASSFTVSGGHFTDTQYF.

The chain joins TRBV30 to TRBJ2-2; 8 nucleotides line up with TRBD2. CDR1 and CDR2 (germline): GTSNPN, SVGIG (reference sequence). The length of the CDR3 is 14 residues. The V segment lost 5 bases and the J segment 4 bases; nucleotides outside the gene matches: 6. This CDR3 is CAWLKAGATGELFF. The CDR3 DNA is TGTGCCTGGCTGAAAGCGGGAGCCACCGGGGAGCTGTTTTTT.

A single count supports this clone. The chain recombines TRBV4-3 with TRBJ2-7; TRBD2 might be the D (5 bases). The CDR3 has 18 residues. Trimming shortened V by 0 bases and J by 4 bases, and 22 bases separated the two germline ends. Per the germline V gene, CDR1 is LGHNA and CDR2 is YSLEER. The CDR3 bases are TGCGCCAGCAGCCAAGATACAAGCGGCTACAAGGCCCGGTACGAGCAGTACTTC. Its protein product is CASSQDTSGYKARYEQYF.

V is TRBV5-1 and J is TRBJ2-1; D is unresolved. This CDR3 is built from 16 residues. Germline V gene sequence: CDR1 SGHRS, CDR2 YFSETQ. Between the trimmed V and J ends, which lost 1 base and 6 bases, there was a span of 17 bases. The CDR3 DNA sequence: TGCGCCAGCAGCTTGAGTGGAGACCCACTCCTCAATGAGCAGTTCTTC. Translated: CASSLSGDPLLNEQFF.

The genes are TRBV6-6 and TRBJ2-5; tentative D call: TRBD1 (5 bases). Trimming took off 6 bases at V and 5 bases at J, with 19 bases between the two ends. In germline, CDR1 is MNHNY, CDR2 SVGAGI (reference sequence). This CDR3 contains 15 residues. In nucleotides, the CDR3 is TGTGCCAGCAGCAACAGCCGGACATTCGGCGAGACCCAGTACTTC. Encoded protein: CASSNSRTFGETQYF.

The chain couples TRBV10-2 to TRBJ2-7; 7 nucleotides align to TRBD1. This CDR3 is built from 15 residues. CDR1 and CDR2 (germline): WSHSY, SAAADI. Trimming cost V 4 bases and J 2 bases; bases outside gene matches: 8. The DNA for the CDR3 is TGCGCCAGCAGTGGGCGAAGTGGGACAGCCTACGAGCAGTACTTC. Its protein is CASSGRSGTAYEQYF.

A few counts support this clone. The V call is TRBV11-3, the J call TRBJ2-5; D is perhaps TRBD1 (5 bases). The germline V gene has CDR1 SGHNT and CDR2 YENEEA. The CDR3 is 17 residues long. V lost 1 base, J lost 1 base, and 16 bases lay in between. CDR3 sequence reads: CASSLGSDTLPQETQYF. The CDR3 bases are TGTGCCAGCAGCTTAGGGTCGGACACACTGCCCCAAGAGACCCAGTACTTC.

This chain's CDR3 is CASSVTGVDYTF. Here the CDR3 DNA reads TGTGCCAGCAGTGTGACAGGGGTTGACTACACCTTC. V is TRBV25-1 and J is TRBJ1-2; 8 bases match TRBD1. Germline V gene data show CDR1 as MGHDK and CDR2 as SYGVNS. The junction had 5 bases not matched to a gene; V was cut back by 4 bases and J by 10 bases. The CDR3 is 12 residues long.

The genes are TRBV15 and TRBJ2-7; 7 nucleotides agree with TRBD2. Germline CDR1 reads LNHNV; CDR2 reads YYDKDF (reference sequence). V lost 0 bases, J lost 2 bases, and 7 bases stayed unmatched. This CDR3 spans 16 amino acids. In nucleotides, the CDR3 is TGTGCCACCAGCAGAGATAAGACTAGCTATACCTACGAGCAGTACTTC. Its translation: CATSRDKTSYTYEQYF.

V usage is TRBV29-1 and J usage is TRBJ2-7; 10 bases line up with TRBD1. V was clipped by 7 bases and J by 0 bases; unmatched bases: 9. CDR1 is SQVTM and CDR2 is ANQGSEA in the germline V gene. The CDR3 spans 15 residues. The chain's CDR3 is CSASTGQGSSYEQYF. The DNA for the CDR3 is TGCAGCGCATCGACGGGACAGGGGAGCTCCTACGAGCAGTACTTC.

The rearrangement joins TRBV4-3 to TRBJ1-3; 7 bases map to TRBD1. J gave up 4 bases and V 0 bases, and 6 bases lay outside the gene matches. Germline CDR1 is LGHNA and CDR2 is YSLEER. This CDR3 has 16 residues. The CDR3 reads CASSQDLDRAGNTIYF. CDR3 nucleotides: TGCGCCAGCAGCCAAGATCTTGACAGGGCCGGAAACACCATATATTTT.

The rearrangement links TRBV4-2 to TRBJ1-1; D ambiguous. CDR1 LGHNA and CDR2 YNFKEQ come from the germline V gene. This CDR3 has 14 residues. Trimming removed 4 bases from V and 1 base from J, with 10 bases in between. The CDR3 DNA sequence: TGTGCCAGCAGCCCCCCTCGGGAGAACACTGAAGCTTTCTTT. It is translated as CASSPPRENTEAFF.

CDR3 bases: TGTGCCAGCAGCCAAATAGCGGGGGGGCGTAAAAACATTCAGTACTTC. Residues: CASSQIAGGRKNIQYF. The gene calls are TRBV4-2 and TRBJ2-4; 11 bases fit TRBD2. Per germline, CDR1 LGHNA and CDR2 YNFKEQ. The junction had 4 bases not matched to a gene; V was cut back by 2 bases and J by 4 bases. There are 16 residues in the CDR3.

The J gene is TRBJ1-2, the V gene TRBV7-8, with TRBD1 matching 7 bases. With 1 base clipped from V and 4 bases from J, the junction kept 3 bases outside the gene matches. This CDR3 has 14 residues. Germline V lookup: CDR1 SGHVS, CDR2 FQNEAQ. The CDR3 spells CASSLDPGGYGYTF. The CDR3 DNA reads as TGTGCCAGCAGCTTAGACCCAGGGGGCTATGGCTACACCTTC. Together with reference TRBV7-8 and TRBJ1-2, the CDR3 gives the full variable domain: GAGVSQSPRYKVAKRGQDVALRCDPISGHVSLFWYQQALGQGPEFLTYFQNEAQLDKSGLPSDRFFAERPEGSVSTLKIQRTQQEDSAVYLCASSLDPGGYGYTFGSGTRLTVV.

This clone was counted between two and nine times. V and J are TRBV19 and TRBJ1-2; D call uncertain. The CDR3 covers 10 residues. The germline V gene encodes CDR1 LNHDA and CDR2 SQIVND (reference sequence). Trimming took off 8 bases at V and 8 bases at J, with 9 bases between the two ends. In DNA form, the CDR3 reads TGTGCCAGTGAGGGTTTCGGCTACACCTTC. Translating gives CASEGFGYTF.

V gene TRBV27 combines with J gene TRBJ1-6; D gene unclear. The V end was cut by 2 bases, the J end by 5 bases, with 7 bases between. From germline, CDR1 is MNHEY and CDR2 SMNVEV (reference sequence). The CDR3 has 14 amino acids. As DNA, the CDR3 is TGTGCCAGCAGTTTAGCGGGGAATAATTCACCCCTCCACTTT. Residues: CASSLAGNNSPLHF.

The chain is built from TRBV15 and TRBJ1-6; the D gene is possibly TRBD1 (6 bases). Germline-derived CDR1 and CDR2 are LNHNV and YYDKDF (reference sequence). The length of the CDR3 is 20 residues. Trimming took off 0 bases at V and 3 bases at J, with 21 bases between the two ends. CDR3 amino acids: CATSRETGRRGKNYNSPLHF. The CDR3 DNA reads as TGTGCCACCAGCAGAGAAACAGGGCGCAGGGGCAAAAACTATAATTCACCCCTCCACTTT. The whole variable domain, remainder taken from reference TRBV15 and TRBJ1-6, is DAMVIQNPRYQVTQFGKPVTLSCSQTLNHNVMYWYQQKSSQAPKLLFHYYDKDFNNEADTPDNFQSRRPNTSFCFLDIRSPGLGDTAMYLCATSRETGRRGKNYNSPLHFGNGTRLTVT.

This clone was recorded only once. V and J are TRBV11-2 and TRBJ2-7; 14 nucleotides agree with TRBD2. Germline V lookup: CDR1 SGHAT, CDR2 FQNNGV. Trimming removed 4 bases from V and 2 bases from J; junction bases left unmatched: 4. The CDR3 runs 16 residues. CDR3: CASSSKGLAGAYEQYF. CDR3 nucleotides: TGTGCCAGCAGCTCCAAGGGACTAGCGGGAGCCTACGAGCAGTACTTC.